The following is a TCR beta chain sequence with its context. Its antigen is currently unknown. Germline V gene data show CDR1 as SGHTA and CDR2 as FQGNSA. Trimming shortened V by 5 bases and J by 4 bases, and 19 bases separated the two germline ends. This CDR3 has 16 residues. This sample is part of a study of cytomegalovirus exposure and HLA in healthy donors. Findings and limits, study-wide: Across donors, most TCRs were seen rarely, yet some public ones were widespread. Immune exposure data for these donors was limited to CMV serostatus.

The PCR contained 60 Vbeta and 13 Jbeta primers. The method was immunoSEQ multiplex PCR; TCRdb's version includes in-frame clones alone and lacks a portion of them. The sample contains 90,000 to 120,000 clones, roughly 80% of which appear only once. This TCR was sampled from a man aged 25 to 40 in good health and CMV-seronegative. The sample comprised PBMCs. The gene calls are TRBV7-2 and TRBJ2-3; maybe TRBD1 (6 bases). DNA for the CDR3: TGTGCCAGCAGCCCCGGGACAAGAAGTTCTTCAGATACGCAGTATTTT. Protein sequence: CASSPGTRSSSDTQYF.